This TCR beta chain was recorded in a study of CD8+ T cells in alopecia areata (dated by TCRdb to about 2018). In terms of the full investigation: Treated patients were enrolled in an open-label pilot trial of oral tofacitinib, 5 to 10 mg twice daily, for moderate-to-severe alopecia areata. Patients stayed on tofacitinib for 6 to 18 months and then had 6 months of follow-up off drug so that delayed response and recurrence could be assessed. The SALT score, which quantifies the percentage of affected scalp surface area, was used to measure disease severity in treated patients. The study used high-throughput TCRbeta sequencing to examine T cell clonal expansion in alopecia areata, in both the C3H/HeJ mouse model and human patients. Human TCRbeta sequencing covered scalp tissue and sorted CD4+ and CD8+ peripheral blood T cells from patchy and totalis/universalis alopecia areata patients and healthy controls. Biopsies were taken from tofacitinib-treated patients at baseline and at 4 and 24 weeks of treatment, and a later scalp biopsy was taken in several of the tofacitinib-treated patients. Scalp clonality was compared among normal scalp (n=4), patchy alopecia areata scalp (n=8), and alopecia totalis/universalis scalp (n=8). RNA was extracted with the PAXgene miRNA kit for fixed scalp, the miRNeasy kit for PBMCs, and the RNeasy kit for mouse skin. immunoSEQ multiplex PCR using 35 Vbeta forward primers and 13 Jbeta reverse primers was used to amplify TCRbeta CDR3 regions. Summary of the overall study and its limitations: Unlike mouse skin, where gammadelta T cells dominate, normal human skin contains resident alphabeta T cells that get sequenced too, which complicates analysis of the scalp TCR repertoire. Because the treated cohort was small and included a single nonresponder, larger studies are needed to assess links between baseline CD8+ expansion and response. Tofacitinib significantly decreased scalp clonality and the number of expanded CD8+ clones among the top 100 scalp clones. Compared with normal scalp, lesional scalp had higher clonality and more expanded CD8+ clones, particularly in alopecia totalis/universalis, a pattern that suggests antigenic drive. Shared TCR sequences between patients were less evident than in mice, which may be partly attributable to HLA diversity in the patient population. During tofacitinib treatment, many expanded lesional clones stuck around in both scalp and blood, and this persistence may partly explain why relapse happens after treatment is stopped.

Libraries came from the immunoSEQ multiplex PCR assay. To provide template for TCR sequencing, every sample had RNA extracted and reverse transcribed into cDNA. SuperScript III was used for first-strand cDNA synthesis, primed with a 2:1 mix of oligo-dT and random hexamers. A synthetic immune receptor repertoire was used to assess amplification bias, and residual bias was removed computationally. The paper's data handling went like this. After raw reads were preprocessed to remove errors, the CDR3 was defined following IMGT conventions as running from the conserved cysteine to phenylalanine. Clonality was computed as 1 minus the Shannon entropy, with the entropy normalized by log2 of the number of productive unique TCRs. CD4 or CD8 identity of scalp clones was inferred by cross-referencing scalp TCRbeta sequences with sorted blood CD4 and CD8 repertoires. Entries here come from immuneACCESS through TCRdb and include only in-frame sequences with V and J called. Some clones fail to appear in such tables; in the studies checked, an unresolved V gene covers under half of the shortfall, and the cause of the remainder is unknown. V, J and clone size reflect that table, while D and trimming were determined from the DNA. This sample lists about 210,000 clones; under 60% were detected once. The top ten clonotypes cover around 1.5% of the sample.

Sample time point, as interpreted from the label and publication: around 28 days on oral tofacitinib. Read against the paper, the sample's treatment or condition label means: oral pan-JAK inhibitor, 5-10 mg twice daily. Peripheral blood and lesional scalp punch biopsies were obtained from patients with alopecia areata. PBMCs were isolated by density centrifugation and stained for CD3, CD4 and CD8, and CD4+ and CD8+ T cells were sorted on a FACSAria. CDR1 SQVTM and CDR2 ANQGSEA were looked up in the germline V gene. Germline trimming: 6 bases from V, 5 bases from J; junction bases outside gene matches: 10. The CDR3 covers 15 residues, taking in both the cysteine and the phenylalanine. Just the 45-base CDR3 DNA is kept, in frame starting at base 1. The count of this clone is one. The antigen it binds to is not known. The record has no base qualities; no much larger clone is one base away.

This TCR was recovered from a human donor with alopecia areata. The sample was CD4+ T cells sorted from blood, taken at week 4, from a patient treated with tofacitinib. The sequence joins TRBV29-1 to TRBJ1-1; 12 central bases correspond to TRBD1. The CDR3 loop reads CSVGQGAPGRTEAFF. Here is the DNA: TGCAGCGTGGGACAGGGGGCCCCCGGGAGGACTGAAGCTTTCTTT.